Presented here are 30 T cell receptor beta chains from one specimen sequenced in a study of blood T cell repertoires in COVID-19 (dated by TCRdb to about 2020). Libraries were prepared through the immunoSEQ multiplex PCR assay. In TCRdb, the immuneACCESS table is reduced to in-frame sequences with V and J assigned. These tables do not hold every clone; where another copy was compared, an unresolved V gene accounts for under half, and the others remain unexplained. The sample contains roughly 140,000 clones, about nine tenths of them found a single time. Around 2.5% of the sample goes to the ten largest clones. The material sequenced was peripheral blood. Receptors were obtained from an older woman with acute or convalescent COVID-19.

The chain joins TRBV25-1 to TRBJ1-2; no clear D. Trimming removed 1 base at V and 7 bases at J, with 10 bases between. Germline lookup yields CDR1 MGHDK and CDR2 SYGVNS. The CDR3 spans 13 residues. CDR3: CASSESRGRGYTF. The DNA of the CDR3 is TGTGCCAGCAGTGAATCACGGGGTCGTGGCTACACCTTC.

The rearrangement links TRBV7-9 to TRBJ1-2; 10 bases map to TRBD1. Germline loops: CDR1 SEHNR, CDR2 FQNEAQ (reference sequence). V dropped 5 bases and J dropped 8; count of bases not matched to a gene: 11. The CDR3 loop spans 15 amino acids. The CDR3 nucleotides are TGTGCCAGCAGCCGGCCGGGACAGGGGTCTATCGGCTACACCTTC. Its translation is CASSRPGQGSIGYTF.

The chain combines TRBV28 with TRBJ1-2; D gene unclear. CDR1 and CDR2 (germline): MDHEN, SYDVKM. CDR3 length equals 12 residues. V was shortened by 3 bases and J by 4 bases, with 6 bases between the two germline ends. The CDR3 nucleotides read TGTGCCAGCAGTTTGCGGAGCTATGGCTACACCTTC. This encodes CASSLRSYGYTF.

J is TRBJ2-5 and V is TRBV5-1; 9 bases line up with TRBD1. CDR3 length: 15 amino acids. Looked up from germline, CDR1 is SGHRS and CDR2 is YFSETQ. J lost 4 bases, V lost 4 bases, and 8 bases had no gene match. The CDR3: CASSTQQGAGETQYF. CDR3 sequence (DNA): TGCGCCAGCAGCACCCAACAGGGGGCGGGAGAGACCCAGTACTTC. Combining the CDR3 with reference TRBV5-1 and TRBJ2-5 gives the whole variable domain KAGVTQTPRYLIKTRGQQVTLSCSPISGHRSVSWYQQTPGQGLQFLFEYFSETQRNKGNFPGRFSGRQFSNSRSEMNVSTLELGDSALYLCASSTQQGAGETQYFGPGTRLLVL.

The count of this clone is one. This chain connects TRBV2 to TRBJ1-5, with TRBD1 matching 7 bases. The germline V gene encodes CDR1 SNHLY and CDR2 FYNNEI. Unmatched junction bases numbered 6, after V lost 6 bases and J lost 7 bases. This CDR3 is built from 13 residues. Here the CDR3 reads CASSPGQRQPQHF. CDR3 DNA sequence: TGTGCCAGCAGCCCGGGACAGCGGCAGCCCCAGCATTTT. Looking up the rest from reference TRBV2 and TRBJ1-5 gives the full variable domain: EPEVTQTPSHQVTQMGQEVILRCVPISNHLYFYWYRQILGQKVEFLVSFYNNEISEKSEIFDDQFSVERPDGSNFTLKIRSTKLEDSAMYFCASSPGQRQPQHFGDGTRLSIL.

The table lists this clone with a count of one. V usage is TRBV10-3 and J usage is TRBJ1-1; D not certain. Germline assignment: CDR1 ENHRY and CDR2 SYGVKD. This CDR3 contains 11 residues. Trimming took 2 bases from V and 11 from J, leaving 9 bases between them. The CDR3 region is CAISEGPRAFF. The CDR3 nucleotides are TGTGCCATCAGTGAGGGCCCGAGGGCTTTCTTT.

The chain has TRBV25-1 and TRBJ2-5; 10 positions match TRBD2. The V and J ends lost 1 base and 5 bases, in that order; junction bases with no gene match: 10. CDR1 is MGHDK, CDR2 SYGVNS, per germline. This CDR3 spans 17 amino acids. In nucleotides, the CDR3 is TGTGCCAGCAGTGAATTCCGGCTAGCGGGGGTCGGGGAGACCCAGTACTTC. This encodes CASSEFRLAGVGETQYF.

This clone was counted a single time. The J gene is TRBJ1-4, the V gene TRBV3-1 (or the pseudogene TRBV3-2), with 8 positions matching TRBD1. J was trimmed by 7 bases and V by 6 bases; bases with no gene match: 7. Germline values: CDR1 LGHDT, CDR2 YNNKEL (reference sequence). This CDR3 is 14 amino acids long. The CDR3 DNA reads TGTGCCAGCAGTCTCAGACAGGGGAGTGAAAAACTGTTTTTT. Protein: CASSLRQGSEKLFF.

CDR3 amino acids: CASSELAGGTDTQYF. The CDR3 nucleotides are TGTGCCAGCAGTGAACTAGCGGGGGGGACAGATACGCAGTATTTT. This chain connects TRBV2 to TRBJ2-3; 12 nucleotides match TRBD2. This CDR3 region has 15 residues. Trimming took 2 bases from V and 3 from J; bases not matched to a gene: 0. Germline CDR1 SNHLY, CDR2 FYNNEI.

The V call is TRBV7-2, the J call TRBJ1-3; tentative D call: TRBD1 (5 bases). CDR3 size: 15 residues. From germline, CDR1 is SGHTA and CDR2 FQGNSA. V lost 1 base, J lost 9 bases, and 16 bases lay in between. CDR3 DNA: TGTGCCAGCAGCTTAGTCCTTGGGGCGAAGCCCACCATATATTTT. It encodes CASSLVLGAKPTIYF.

The chain joins TRBV19 to TRBJ1-2; tentative D call: TRBD1 (6 bases). The germline CDR1 and CDR2 sequences are LNHDA and SQIVND (reference sequence). The CDR3 is 16 amino acids. Trimming removed 5 bases from V and 6 bases from J, with 22 bases in between. The CDR3 DNA sequence: TGTGCCAGTAGTGTGCCGGGACACCCAAAAGGAGATGGCTACACCTTC. This codes for CASSVPGHPKGDGYTF.

The chain links TRBV18 to TRBJ1-1; D unresolved. The CDR3 length is 13 residues. Germline assignment: CDR1 KGHSH and CDR2 LQKENI. The V and J ends lost 2 bases and 6 bases respectively, with 10 bases between them. The CDR3 sequence is CASSPELTAEAFF. For the CDR3, the DNA is TGTGCCAGCTCACCAGAGCTAACAGCTGAAGCTTTCTTT.

This sequence joins TRBV7-9 and TRBJ1-1; 7 bases map to TRBD1. The CDR3 totals 18 residues. CDR1 SEHNR and CDR2 FQNEAQ come from the germline V gene (reference sequence). J lost 0 bases, V lost 0 bases, and 10 bases had no gene match. This CDR3 reads CASSLAQGVRSMNTEAFF. Written as DNA, the CDR3 is TGTGCCAGCAGCTTAGCGCAGGGGGTAAGGTCTATGAACACTGAAGCTTTCTTT. Variable domain in full (rest from reference TRBV7-9 and TRBJ1-1): DTGVSQNPRHKITKRGQNVTFRCDPISEHNRLYWYRQTLGQGPEFLTYFQNEAQLEKSRLLSDRFSAERPKGSFSTLEIQRTEQGDSAMYLCASSLAQGVRSMNTEAFFGQGTRLTVV.

This chain uses TRBV19 with TRBJ1-1; a weak D match, TRBD1 (6 bases). Germline loops: CDR1 LNHDA, CDR2 SQIVND (reference sequence). This CDR3 has 15 amino acids. Trimming removed 4 bases at V and 2 bases at J, with 14 bases between. DNA for the CDR3: TGTGCCAGTAGTAGGGGGCAGGCGGTAAACACTGAAGCTTTCTTT. It yields the protein CASSRGQAVNTEAFF.

The J gene is TRBJ1-4, the V gene TRBV7-9, with TRBD1 as a possible D gene (6 bases). CDR1 is SEHNR and CDR2 is FQNEAQ in the germline V gene (reference sequence). The CDR3 has 14 residues. Trimming shortened V by 8 bases and J by 12 bases, and 22 bases separated the two germline ends. The CDR3: CASSSGAGGSELFF. CDR3 DNA: TGTGCCAGCTCGTCAGGGGCGGGGGGATCTGAACTGTTTTTT.

This chain joins TRBV18 and TRBJ1-1; D unclear. This CDR3 spans 13 amino acids. Trimming removed 4 bases at V and 11 bases at J, with 17 bases between. The germline gives CDR1 KGHSH, CDR2 LQKENI. The CDR3 nucleotides are TGTGCCAGCTCACTCGGGGAAGGCGTTGCGGCTTTCTTT. It is translated as CASSLGEGVAAFF.

The chain has TRBV29-1 and TRBJ1-1, with TRBD1 identical over 11 bases. Germline CDR1 and CDR2: SQVTM and ANQGSEA. V lost 4 bases to trimming and J lost 4 bases; unmatched junction nucleotides: 5. There are 14 residues in the CDR3. The CDR3: CSVARTGGRTEAFF. The CDR3 nucleotides read TGCAGCGTTGCTCGGACAGGGGGCCGCACTGAAGCTTTCTTT.

The chain links TRBV2 to TRBJ2-3; 10 nucleotides align to TRBD2. V was pared by 2 bases and J by 0 bases, with 5 bases of the junction left unmatched. CDR1 is SNHLY and CDR2 is FYNNEI in the germline V gene. CDR3 size: 17 residues. CDR3 in DNA: TGTGCCAGCAGTGAACGTAGCGGGGGGCTGAGCACAGATACGCAGTATTTT. Amino acid sequence: CASSERSGGLSTDTQYF.

The chain carries TRBV3-1 (or the pseudogene TRBV3-2) and TRBJ1-2; D unclear. Trimming left V 4 bases short and J 3 bases short, with 21 bases between. CDR3 size: 17 residues. Germline-derived CDR1 and CDR2 are LGHDT and YNNKEL (reference sequence). The CDR3 bases are TGTGCCAGCAGCCGAAGCATTGGAGGACCCGTCCACTATGGCTACACCTTC. Translating it yields CASSRSIGGPVHYGYTF.

The chain joins TRBV5-1 to TRBJ1-5; 7 bases fit TRBD1. Trimming removed 5 bases from V and 6 bases from J; junction bases left unmatched: 20. CDR1 and CDR2 (germline): SGHRS, YFSETQ. This CDR3 spans 18 amino acids. The CDR3 nucleotides read TGCGCCAGCAGACGAAGCTTAACAGGGGCATTTCAGAGTCAGCCCCAGCATTTT. Residues: CASRRSLTGAFQSQPQHF.

The V call is TRBV19, the J call TRBJ2-1, with a weak D call TRBD1 (6 bases). The length of the CDR3 is 13 residues. CDR1 and CDR2 from the germline V gene are LNHDA and SQIVND (reference sequence). Trimming left V 5 bases short and J 7 bases short, with 12 bases between. CDR3 nucleotide sequence: TGTGCCAGTAGTGCCATAGGGGGAAATGAGCAGTTCTTC. Translating it yields CASSAIGGNEQFF.

This chain links TRBV18 with TRBJ1-3; 7 positions agree with TRBD1. The junction had 7 bases not matched to a gene; V was cut back by 6 bases and J by 2 bases. There are 15 residues in the CDR3. From germline, CDR1 is KGHSH and CDR2 LQKENI. The CDR3 protein is CASSRQGRAGNTIYF. DNA for the CDR3: TGTGCCAGCTCTCGACAGGGTAGAGCTGGAAACACCATATATTTT.

As concerns this clone: This sample also contains other DNA sequences that code for the same CDR3. The chain combines TRBV19 with TRBJ2-5; possible D gene TRBD2, 6 bases. V shed 3 bases and J shed 5 bases, with 7 bases lying between them. Germline CDR1 reads LNHDA; CDR2 reads SQIVND (reference sequence). This CDR3 contains 12 residues. The CDR3 loop is CASSIRGETQYF. The DNA of the CDR3 is TGTGCCAGTAGTATTCGGGGGGAGACCCAGTACTTC.

The V call is TRBV2, the J call TRBJ2-3; TRBD2 is a possible D gene (6 bases). From germline, CDR1 is SNHLY and CDR2 FYNNEI. The CDR3 loop spans 15 amino acids. Deletions cut 3 bases from V and 4 bases from J, with 14 bases between. The CDR3 DNA sequence: TGTGCCAGCAGTGAGGGACTCACTCGGGCAGATACGCAGTATTTT. Translated, it gives CASSEGLTRADTQYF.

The genes are TRBV2 and TRBJ1-1, with D hard to call. The CDR3 runs to 12 residues. The ends were cut back, 8 bases at V and 10 bases at J, with 17 bases in the middle. In germline, CDR1 is SNHLY, CDR2 FYNNEI. DNA of the CDR3: TGTGCCAGCGTGCCATTGGGGAGGGTAGCTTTCTTT. Protein product: CASVPLGRVAFF. The full variable domain, its missing parts supplied by reference TRBV2 and TRBJ1-1, is EPEVTQTPSHQVTQMGQEVILRCVPISNHLYFYWYRQILGQKVEFLVSFYNNEISEKSEIFDDQFSVERPDGSNFTLKIRSTKLEDSAMYFCASVPLGRVAFFGQGTRLTVV.

The chain joins TRBV19 to TRBJ2-4, with TRBD2 identical over 12 bases. This CDR3 region has 19 residues. Germline lookup yields CDR1 LNHDA and CDR2 SQIVND (reference sequence). V dropped 5 bases and J dropped 0; count of bases not matched to a gene: 11. CDR3 nucleotides: TGTGCCAGTAGTGCGAGACTAGCGGGGGACCAACTAGCCAAAAACATTCAGTACTTC. It translates to CASSARLAGDQLAKNIQYF. The full variable domain, with the rest looked up from reference TRBV19 and TRBJ2-4, is DGGITQSPKYLFRKEGQNVTLSCEQNLNHDAMYWYRQDPGQGLRLIYYSQIVNDFQKGDIAEGYSVSREKKESFPLTVTSAQKNPTAFYLCASSARLAGDQLAKNIQYFGAGTRLSVL.

The rearrangement links TRBV7-8 to TRBJ2-1; D may be TRBD1 (6 bases). The V gene's germline CDR1 is SGHVS and CDR2 FQNEAQ. The V end was cut by 5 bases, the J end by 7 bases, with 21 bases between. This CDR3 is 16 amino acids long. The CDR3 region has the DNA TGTGCCAGCAGCCCGTTAACAGGGTATGTTGGAAATGAGCAGTTCTTC. Its protein product is CASSPLTGYVGNEQFF. Full variable domain (remainder filled in from reference TRBV7-8 and TRBJ2-1): GAGVSQSPRYKVAKRGQDVALRCDPISGHVSLFWYQQALGQGPEFLTYFQNEAQLDKSGLPSDRFFAERPEGSVSTLKIQRTQQEDSAVYLCASSPLTGYVGNEQFFGPGTRLTVL.

This chain joins TRBV12-3 or TRBV12-4 and TRBJ1-5; D might be TRBD1 (5 bases). The V end lost 2 bases, the J end lost 12 bases, and 8 bases lay between the germline ends. The CDR3 length is 11 residues. This CDR3 reads CASSLNRLQHF. The CDR3 nucleotides are TGTGCCAGCAGTTTAAACAGGCTCCAGCATTTT.

The V call is TRBV2, the J call TRBJ1-6; TRBD1 matches 8 bases. From germline, CDR1 is SNHLY and CDR2 FYNNEI. Trimming cost V 5 bases and J 10 bases; bases outside gene matches: 7. CDR3 length equals 14 residues. The CDR3 is CASSPGQGSSPLHF. CDR3 DNA sequence: TGTGCCAGCAGTCCAGGACAGGGAAGCTCACCCCTCCACTTT.

This rearrangement joins TRBV27 to TRBJ2-6; 8 positions match TRBD1. Germline CDR1 reads MNHEY; CDR2 reads SMNVEV (reference sequence). The CDR3 totals 17 residues. Losses at the gene ends were 2 bases for V and 2 bases for J; bases not matched to a gene: 5. The CDR3 coding sequence is TGTGCCAGCAGTTTAGTTGGACAGGGTGCTGGGGCCAACGTCCTGACTTTC. Residues: CASSLVGQGAGANVLTF. Together with reference TRBV27 and TRBJ2-6, the CDR3 gives the full variable domain: EAQVTQNPRYLITVTGKKLTVTCSQNMNHEYMSWYRQDPGLGLRQIYYSMNVEVTDKGDVPEGYKVSRKEKRNFPLILESPSPNQTSLYFCASSLVGQGAGANVLTFGAGSRLTVL.